This T cell receptor (beta chain) is drawn from a study of monozygotic twins with inflammatory bowel disease. Study-wide findings and caveats: Inverse Simpson values showed less TCRbeta diversity in IBD patients than in their healthy co-twins. Patient-to-patient differences in immunosuppressive treatment may have added variability to the repertoires.

Germline V lookup: CDR1 MNHEY, CDR2 SVGEGT. The CDR3 loop spans 15 amino acids. Making each TCR library took approximately 3.5 ug of total RNA. Template switching added UMIs carrying a 6-nucleotide sample barcode. Using the 5' RACE reads, TCRdb records one entry per CDR3 protein without DNA. The sample totals 150,000 to 200,000 distinct CDR3 sequences; its top ten clones hold 2.8%. Comment on this clonotype: Its antigen is not known.

The sequenced sample consisted of blood. This clonotype was sampled from a human donor with ulcerative colitis or Crohn's disease, or a healthy co-twin of an affected twin (not recorded which). The rearrangement joins TRBV6-2 or TRBV6-3 to TRBJ1-5. CDR3 in amino acids: CASSDIVPPDQPQHF.